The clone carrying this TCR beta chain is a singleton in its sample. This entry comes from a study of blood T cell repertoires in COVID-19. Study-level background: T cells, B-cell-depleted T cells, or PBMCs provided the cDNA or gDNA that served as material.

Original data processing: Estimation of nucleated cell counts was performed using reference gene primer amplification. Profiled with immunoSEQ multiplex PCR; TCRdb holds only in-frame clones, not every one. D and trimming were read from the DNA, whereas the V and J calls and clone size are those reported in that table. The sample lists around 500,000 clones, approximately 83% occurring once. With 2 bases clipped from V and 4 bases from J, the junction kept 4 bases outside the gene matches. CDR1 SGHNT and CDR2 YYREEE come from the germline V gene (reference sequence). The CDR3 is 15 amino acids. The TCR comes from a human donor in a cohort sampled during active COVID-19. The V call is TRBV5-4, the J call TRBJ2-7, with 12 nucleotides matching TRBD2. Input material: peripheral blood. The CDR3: CASSFGLAGGYEQYF. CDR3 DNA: TGTGCCAGCAGCTTTGGGCTAGCGGGAGGGTACGAGCAGTACTTC.